These T cell receptor beta chains were read from a single sample in a study of shared clonotypes between healthy human individuals. Measured with immunoSEQ multiplex PCR; TCRdb has only the in-frame clones, and not every one. This table holds roughly 2.5 million clones, approximately 94% found once. The material sequenced was naive CD4+ T cells sorted from blood. The receptors shown here come from a man in his late teens or twenties in good health. The CDR3 runs from the conserved cysteine through the conserved F or W. A D gene is named only where the DNA matches it firmly. Clone sizes are given selectively: once, few, many, or a class where the clone is expanded.

CASSPGLIKHNEQFF | TGTGCCAGCAGCCCCGGACTGATAAAACACAATGAGCAGTTCTTC | . | TRBJ2-1 | . | TRBV7-3
CASSDRGGNTIYF | TGTGCCAGCAGTGACAGGGGAGGAAACACCATATATTTT | . | TRBJ1-3 | . | TRBV25-1
CAWGRGQPNTGELFF | TGTGCCTGGGGCCGTGGACAGCCAAACACCGGGGAGCTGTTTTTT | . | TRBJ2-2 | . | TRBV30
CASSARGGATLREQFF | TGTGCCAGCAGCGCTCGCGGGGGGGCGACCCTAAGGGAGCAGTTCTTC | . | TRBJ2-1 | TRBD2 | TRBV9
CASSENRVNTEAFF | TGTGCCAGCAGTGAAAACAGGGTCAACACTGAAGCTTTCTTT | few | TRBJ1-1 | . | TRBV2
CASSRDPGPEFTQYF | TGTGCCAGCAGCCGGGACCCCGGGCCTGAATTTACGCAGTATTTT | . | TRBJ2-3 | . | TRBV4-2
CASSQDREALYGYTF | TGCGCCAGCAGCCAAGATCGGGAAGCCCTCTATGGCTACACCTTC | once | TRBJ1-2 | . | TRBV4-1
CASSPSDANSGNTIYF | TGCGCCAGCAGCCCGAGTGACGCCAACTCTGGAAACACCATATATTTT | . | TRBJ1-3 | . | TRBV10-2
CASSLLGSTEAFF | TGTGCCAGCAGCTTACTGGGGAGCACTGAAGCTTTCTTT | . | TRBJ1-1 | . | TRBV11-3
CASSGTDQETQYF | TGTGCCAGCAGCGGGACAGATCAAGAGACCCAGTACTTC | . | TRBJ2-5 | TRBD1 | TRBV6-1